These 9 T cell receptor beta chains came from one sample sequenced in a study of CD8 T cells in Susac syndrome. With random hexamers, 0.5 to 1 ug RNA was reverse transcribed. MiXCR, run by TCRdb on the immunoSEQ multiplex PCR reads, gives a single entry per CDR3 protein. The table records more than 150,000 distinct CDR3 sequences, more than 85% of them present only once. The sample was CD8+ T cells from PBMCs. The receptors were gathered from a human donor with Susac syndrome.

The chain has TRBV20-1 and TRBJ2-7; 11 bases line up with TRBD1. The CDR3 has 16 residues. In germline, CDR1 is DFQATT, CDR2 SNEGSKA (reference sequence). Germline trimming cut 0 bases from V and 2 bases from J; bases unmatched to any gene: 6. The CDR3 sequence: CSAREEGQGGPYEQYF. CDR3 bases: TGCAGTGCTAGAGAGGAGGGACAGGGGGGCCCCTACGAGCAGTACTTC.

The genes are TRBV5-1 and TRBJ2-3; D not certain. The CDR3 is 12 amino acids. Trimming stripped 2 bases from V and 2 bases from J, with 3 bases between. Germline-derived CDR1 and CDR2 are SGHRS and YFSETQ. The CDR3 DNA follows: TGCGCCAGCAGCTTCAACACAGATACGCAGTATTTT. It is translated as CASSFNTDTQYF.

The chain joins TRBV7-9 to TRBJ2-7; D not certain. Trimming took off 5 bases at V and 5 bases at J, with 22 bases between the two ends. Germline lookup yields CDR1 SEHNR and CDR2 FQNEAQ (reference sequence). The CDR3 is made up of 16 amino acids. The CDR3: CASSQETNPQFHEQYF. The CDR3 coding sequence is TGTGCCAGCAGCCAGGAGACGAATCCCCAGTTCCACGAGCAGTACTTC.

The J gene is TRBJ2-7, the V gene TRBV5-1; D possibly corresponds to TRBD1 (6 bases). Trimming left V 2 bases short and J 6 bases short, with 9 bases between. Germline CDR1 and CDR2: SGHRS and YFSETQ. The CDR3 consists of 12 residues. Here the CDR3 reads CASSFTGSEQYF. DNA of the CDR3: TGCGCCAGCAGCTTTACAGGGAGCGAGCAGTACTTC.

The J gene is TRBJ1-1, the V gene TRBV12-3 or TRBV12-4; D unresolved. The CDR3 sequence is 14 residues long. The V gene lost 0 bases and the J gene lost 1 base, with 6 bases spanning the gap. The DNA for the CDR3 is TGTGCCAGCAGTTTAGCGAGGCCGAACACTGAAGCTTTCTTT. Translating it yields CASSLARPNTEAFF.

The chain employs TRBV9 and TRBJ2-1; 9 bases map to TRBD1. The CDR3 totals 14 residues. The V gene end was trimmed by 3 bases and the J gene end by 8 bases; junction bases not matched to a gene: 6. Per the germline V gene, CDR1 is SGDLS and CDR2 is YYNGEE. CDR3 sequence reads: CASSAQGAVDEQFF. The CDR3 nucleotides read TGTGCCAGCAGCGCACAGGGGGCCGTCGATGAGCAGTTCTTC.

J is TRBJ2-1 and V is TRBV9; no clear D. Trimming cost V 0 bases and J 3 bases, with 10 bases left between them. Looked up from germline, CDR1 is SGDLS and CDR2 is YYNGEE. There are 15 residues in the CDR3. The DNA for the CDR3 is TGTGCCAGCAGCGTAGTCAAGGGAATCTACAATGAGCAGTTCTTC. It specifies CASSVVKGIYNEQFF.

The genes are TRBV30 and TRBJ1-1; TRBD1 might be the D (5 bases). V dropped 5 bases and J dropped 3 bases, with 13 bases sitting between them. Germline values: CDR1 GTSNPN, CDR2 SVGIG (reference sequence). The length of the CDR3 is 13 residues. The CDR3 is CAWFGTSHTEAFF. Written as DNA, the CDR3 is TGTGCCTGGTTTGGGACCAGCCACACTGAAGCTTTCTTT.

The J gene is TRBJ2-2, the V gene TRBV6-1; no definite D call. V lost 5 bases to trimming and J lost 2 bases, with 15 bases between them. The CDR3 extends over 16 amino acids. The germline gives CDR1 MNHNS, CDR2 SASEGT. The DNA of the CDR3 is TGTGCCAGCAGTACAGACGGGCTATCAAACACCGGGGAGCTGTTTTTT. Its protein is CASSTDGLSNTGELFF.